Presented here are 26 T cell receptor beta chains from one specimen sequenced in a study of regulatory T cells in long-lasting Graves disease. Sample time point: newly diagnosed GD, antithyroid drugs for less than 3 months. Extracted RNA from PBMCs served as the source of the TCR library. Arm-PCR of CDR3 regions and iRepertoire HTBI primers were the basis on which TCR beta libraries were built. One entry per CDR3 protein, called by TCRdb with MiXCR from the multiplex PCR reads. The table records about 240,000 distinct CDR3 sequences, 20% to 25% of them present only once. This sample comprised peripheral blood mononuclear cells (PBMCs), obtained at new diagnosis, from a patient treated with antithyroid drugs. These receptors came from a female donor with Graves disease.

This clonotype was seen many times. The chain joins TRBV9 to TRBJ2-5, with a possible D match to TRBD2 (6 bases). The V and J ends lost 3 bases and 5 bases respectively, with 11 bases between them. From germline, CDR1 is SGDLS and CDR2 YYNGEE. CDR3 size: 13 residues. The CDR3 nucleotides are TGTGCCAGCAGCGCATCGGGGGAGGAGACCCAGTACTTC. It yields the protein CASSASGEETQYF. Full variable domain (remainder filled in from reference TRBV9 and TRBJ2-5): DSGVTQTPKHLITATGQRVTLRCSPRSGDLSVYWYQQSLDQGLQFLIQYYNGEERAKGNILERFSAQQFPDLHSELNLSSLELGDSALYFCASSASGEETQYFGPGTRLLVL.

The table lists this clonotype with many counts. The CDR3 loop is CASSLTAPTDTQYF. The CDR3 DNA is TGTGCCAGCAGCTTAACGGCCCCCACAGATACGCAGTATTTT. V usage is TRBV7-3 and J usage is TRBJ2-3; D unresolved. This CDR3 has 14 amino acids. The germline gives CDR1 SGHTA, CDR2 FQGTGA. The V end was cut by 0 bases, the J end by 2 bases, with 6 bases between.

Worth noting for this clonotype: Since a much larger clone is just one base distant, this may be a read error. This chain links TRBV12-3 or TRBV12-4 with TRBJ2-1; TRBD1 might be the D (6 bases). Deletions cut 8 bases from V and 6 bases from J, with 14 bases between. This CDR3 region has 13 residues. The CDR3 sequence is CASAWTDCNEQFF. The DNA of the CDR3 is TGTGCCAGCGCATGGACAGACTGCAATGAGCAGTTCTTC.

This clonotype occurred many times. The chain employs TRBV6-2 or TRBV6-3 and TRBJ2-1, with 12 bases matching TRBD2. J gave up 6 bases and V 2 bases, and 2 bases lay outside the gene matches. The germline CDR1 and CDR2 sequences are MNHEY and SVGEGT. The length of the CDR3 is 15 residues. In DNA, the CDR3 is TGTGCCAGCAGTTACAGGGGACTAGCGGGCAATGAGCAGTTCTTC. It encodes CASSYRGLAGNEQFF.

This clonotype was seen repeatedly, ten times or more. The J gene is TRBJ1-1, the V gene TRBV5-1; TRBD1 is a possible D gene (5 bases). The CDR3 totals 13 residues. Germline CDR1 reads SGHRS; CDR2 reads YFSETQ. V lost 7 bases to trimming and J lost 3 bases, with 13 bases between them. CDR3 coding DNA: TGCGCCAGCCGCAGGGATAGGGACACTGAAGCTTTCTTT. The encoded protein is CASRRDRDTEAFF. Supplemented by reference TRBV5-1 and TRBJ1-1, the full variable domain reads KAGVTQTPRYLIKTRGQQVTLSCSPISGHRSVSWYQQTPGQGLQFLFEYFSETQRNKGNFPGRFSGRQFSNSRSEMNVSTLELGDSALYLCASRRDRDTEAFFGQGTRLTVV.

In its sample, this clonotype was seen many times. V usage is TRBV27 and J usage is TRBJ2-2; TRBD1 matches at 7 bases. With V trimmed by 1 base and J by 4 bases, 6 bases remained unmatched. This CDR3 comprises 16 residues. CDR1 is MNHEY, CDR2 SMNVEV, per germline (reference sequence). CDR3 bases: TGTGCCAGCAGTTTATTTGGGACAGACCTCACCGGGGAGCTGTTTTTT. This codes for CASSLFGTDLTGELFF.

The CDR3, as DNA: TGCAGCGTTTACTCTCCGGGGGTAAATGAGCAGTTCTTC. Its translation is CSVYSPGVNEQFF. This chain connects TRBV29-1 to TRBJ2-1; perhaps TRBD2 as D (6 bases). Germline values: CDR1 SQVTM, CDR2 ANQGSEA. The V end was cut by 5 bases, the J end by 7 bases, with 15 bases between. CDR3 length equals 13 residues.

This clonotype was detected ten times or more. The rearrangement uses TRBV30 and TRBJ2-7; no definite D call. CDR1 is GTSNPN, CDR2 SVGIG, per germline (reference sequence). The CDR3 consists of 12 residues. The germline V and J ends were trimmed by 2 bases and 5 bases, with 10 bases remaining between them. CDR3 protein: CAWSMSFDEQYF. CDR3 sequence (DNA): TGTGCCTGGAGTATGTCGTTTGACGAGCAGTACTTC. The variable domain in full, with the rest retrieved from reference TRBV30 and TRBJ2-7, is SQTIHQWPATLVQPVGSPLSLECTVEGTSNPNLYWYRQAAGRGLQLLFYSVGIGQISSEVPQNLSASRPQDRQFILSSKKLLLSDSGFYLCAWSMSFDEQYFGPGTRLTVT.

The rearrangement uses TRBV12-3 or TRBV12-4 and TRBJ2-2; a weak D match, TRBD1 (6 bases). The ends were cut back, 4 bases at V and 13 bases at J, with 13 bases in the middle. The CDR3 is made up of 12 amino acids. The CDR3 here is CASSSPGRGLFF. The CDR3 DNA is TGTGCCAGCAGTTCCCCGGGCAGGGGGCTGTTTTTT.

The gene calls are TRBV5-4 and TRBJ2-7; D might be TRBD2 (6 bases). The V and J ends lost 0 bases and 7 bases respectively, with 11 bases between them. The germline V gene encodes CDR1 SGHNT and CDR2 YYREEE (reference sequence). The CDR3 extends over 13 amino acids. The CDR3 sequence: CASSLGWGREQYF. The CDR3 region has the DNA TGTGCCAGCAGCTTGGGTTGGGGGAGGGAGCAGTACTTC.

This clonotype was counted many times. The rearrangement joins TRBV20-1 to TRBJ1-2; D might be TRBD1 (6 bases). CDR3 length: 18 amino acids. Germline loops: CDR1 DFQATT, CDR2 SNEGSKA (reference sequence). V gave up 0 bases and J gave up 0 bases, with 20 bases separating them. The CDR3, as DNA: TGCAGTGCTAGAGATCGGGCGAGGACAGAAACTTCTAACTATGGCTACACCTTC. Amino acids: CSARDRARTETSNYGYTF.

The J gene is TRBJ2-7, the V gene TRBV5-1; D unclear. V was shortened by 0 bases and J by 2 bases, with 12 bases between the two germline ends. Germline V lookup: CDR1 SGHRS, CDR2 YFSETQ. This CDR3 is built from 15 residues. CDR3 region: CASSLVSGSAYEQYF. DNA for the CDR3: TGCGCCAGCAGCTTGGTCTCAGGATCCGCCTACGAGCAGTACTTC.

The chain recombines TRBV20-1 with TRBJ2-7; TRBD2 matches at 14 bases. V lost 6 bases and J lost 4; bases outside the gene matches: 14. CDR1 is DFQATT and CDR2 is SNEGSKA in the germline V gene (reference sequence). CDR3 length: 17 residues. CDR3 sequence: CSATPPPGTSGSYEQYF. In DNA, the CDR3 is TGCAGTGCCACCCCCCCGCCCGGGACTAGCGGGAGTTACGAGCAGTACTTC.

This clonotype occurred many times. V and J are TRBV29-1 and TRBJ2-1, with D possibly matching TRBD1 (5 bases). The germline V and J ends were trimmed by 1 base and 10 bases, with 8 bases remaining between them. Germline CDR1 SQVTM, CDR2 ANQGSEA. The CDR3 totals 11 residues. The CDR3 DNA sequence: TGCAGCGTTGAAGTGACAGCCGAGCAGTTCTTC. It codes for CSVEVTAEQFF.

With regard to this clonotype: A single base separates this from a much larger clone, so it may be a read error. This chain joins TRBV6-1 and TRBJ2-2; possibly TRBD1 for D (5 bases). In germline, CDR1 is MNHNS, CDR2 SASEGT. The germline V and J ends were trimmed by 8 bases and 7 bases, with 14 bases remaining between them. The CDR3 is made up of 13 amino acids. The CDR3 region is CASGFDRNGELFF. Written as DNA, the CDR3 is TGTGCCAGCGGATTCGACAGAAACGGGGAGCTGTTTTTT.

This clonotype has at least ten counts. The chain has TRBV7-2 and TRBJ2-5, with 15 bases fitting TRBD2. V gave up 5 bases and J gave up 3 bases; unmatched junction bases: 4. Germline V lookup: CDR1 SGHTA, CDR2 FQGNSA. The CDR3 consists of 16 residues. CDR3 bases: TGTGCCAGCAGCCCGTGGACTAGCGGGAGGGAAGAGACCCAGTACTTC. Protein product: CASSPWTSGREETQYF. Filled out from reference TRBV7-2 and TRBJ2-5, the complete variable domain reads GAGVSQSPSNKVTEKGKDVELRCDPISGHTALYWYRQSLGQGLEFLIYFQGNSAPDKSGLPSDRFSAERTGGSVSTLTIQRTQQEDSAVYLCASSPWTSGREETQYFGPGTRLLVL.

This clonotype appeared many times. The V gene is TRBV7-9, the J gene TRBJ2-2, with D maybe TRBD1 (5 bases). V lost 11 bases and J lost 1, with 11 bases in between. Germline V gene sequence: CDR1 SEHNR, CDR2 FQNEAQ (reference sequence). The CDR3 is 13 residues long. CDR3 in amino acids: CAARQGNTGELFF. CDR3 bases: TGTGCCGCCCGGCAGGGGAACACCGGGGAGCTGTTTTTT.

This clonotype was picked up many times. This rearrangement joins TRBV3-1 to TRBJ1-1; D gene uncertain. The CDR3 spans 14 residues. CDR1 is LGHDT, CDR2 YNNKEL, per germline (reference sequence). The germline V and J ends were trimmed by 0 bases and 0 bases, with 5 bases remaining between them. In DNA, the CDR3 is TGTGCCAGCAGCCAAGATTGGGTGAACACTGAAGCTTTCTTT. It specifies CASSQDWVNTEAFF.

This rearrangement joins TRBV7-9 to TRBJ2-1; 9 bases are shared with TRBD2. The CDR3 is 18 residues long. The germline V gene encodes CDR1 SEHNR and CDR2 FQNEAQ (reference sequence). The J segment lost 4 bases and the V segment lost 5 bases, leaving 15 bases of the junction unmatched. CDR3 DNA: TGTGCCAGCAGCCGTGGGGTGGCTAGCGGGACCCTGTACAATGAGCAGTTCTTC. Translating gives CASSRGVASGTLYNEQFF.

In its sample, this clonotype was seen many times. The V gene is TRBV20-1, the J gene TRBJ2-7; either TRBD1 or TRBD2 may supply D (7 bases each). This CDR3 is built from 14 residues. With 5 bases removed from V and 7 bases from J, the gap between germline ends came to 21 bases. From germline, CDR1 is DFQATT and CDR2 SNEGSKA (reference sequence). The DNA for the CDR3 is TGCAGTGCTGTCGGGACTCCCAGGGGGGGTGAGCAGTACTTC. It codes for CSAVGTPRGGEQYF.

For the CDR3, the DNA is TGTGCCAGCAGCTCAGCCGAAGCTGGAACAGATACGCAGTATTTT. Its translation: CASSSAEAGTDTQYF. The gene calls are TRBV5-4 and TRBJ2-3; no firm D call. CDR1 is SGHNT, CDR2 YYREEE, per germline (reference sequence). The CDR3 runs 15 residues. The germline V and J ends were trimmed by 3 bases and 3 bases, with 14 bases remaining between them.

Concerning this clonotype itself: Only one base separates this from a far larger clonotype, so it likely reflects a read error. The chain links TRBV7-9 to TRBJ2-1; 15 nucleotides match TRBD2. The CDR3 length is 15 residues. The J segment lost 9 bases and the V segment lost 5 bases, leaving 5 bases of the junction unmatched. CDR1 is SEHNR, CDR2 FQNEAQ, per germline (reference sequence). For the CDR3, the DNA is TGTGCCAGCAGCCCCGGGGGACTAGCGGGAGGTGAGCAGTTCTTC. Its translation: CASSPGGLAGGEQFF. The whole variable domain, filled in from reference TRBV7-9 and TRBJ2-1, reads DTGVSQNPRHKITKRGQNVTFRCDPISEHNRLYWYRQTLGQGPEFLTYFQNEAQLEKSRLLSDRFSAERPKGSFSTLEIQRTEQGDSAMYLCASSPGGLAGGEQFFGPGTRLTVL.

This clonotype was seen at least ten times. The CDR3 region has the DNA TGCAGTGCTAGAGATCTAGCGGGAGATTGGGATACGCAGTATTTT. Translating it yields CSARDLAGDWDTQYF. The chain couples TRBV20-1 to TRBJ2-3; 10 bases are shared with TRBD2. CDR3 length equals 15 residues. Germline CDR1 and CDR2: DFQATT and SNEGSKA (reference sequence). The ends lost 0 bases at V and 6 bases at J; junction bases unmatched: 6.

This rearrangement joins TRBV11-2 to TRBJ2-1; a possible D gene is TRBD2 (5 bases). This CDR3 is 16 amino acids long. V was shortened by 1 base and J by 10 bases, with 20 bases between the two germline ends. Germline lookup yields CDR1 SGHAT and CDR2 FQNNGV. CDR3 bases: TGTGCCAGCAGCTTAGCGGGGAGTGGGAAGCAGCGGGAGCAGTTCTTC. This translates into CASSLAGSGKQREQFF.

J is TRBJ2-1 and V is TRBV7-8; 7 bases align to TRBD1. The CDR3 extends over 15 amino acids. Germline CDR1 SGHVS, CDR2 FQNEAQ. The trim removed 5 bases at V and 3 bases at J, leaving 7 bases unmatched. CDR3 sequence reads: CASSTTDRVYNEQFF. The DNA of the CDR3 is TGTGCCAGCAGCACAACCGACAGGGTCTACAATGAGCAGTTCTTC.

At least ten counts were recorded for this clonotype. The CDR3 DNA follows: TGTGCCAGCAGCCCACGTAGGGGGGCAGATACGCAGTATTTT. It yields the protein CASSPRRGADTQYF. This chain joins TRBV7-8 and TRBJ2-3, with D perhaps assigned TRBD1 or TRBD2 (6 bases each). The CDR3 sequence is 14 residues long. The V end lost 5 bases, the J end lost 4 bases, and 13 bases lay between the germline ends. Looked up from germline, CDR1 is SGHVS and CDR2 is FQNEAQ.